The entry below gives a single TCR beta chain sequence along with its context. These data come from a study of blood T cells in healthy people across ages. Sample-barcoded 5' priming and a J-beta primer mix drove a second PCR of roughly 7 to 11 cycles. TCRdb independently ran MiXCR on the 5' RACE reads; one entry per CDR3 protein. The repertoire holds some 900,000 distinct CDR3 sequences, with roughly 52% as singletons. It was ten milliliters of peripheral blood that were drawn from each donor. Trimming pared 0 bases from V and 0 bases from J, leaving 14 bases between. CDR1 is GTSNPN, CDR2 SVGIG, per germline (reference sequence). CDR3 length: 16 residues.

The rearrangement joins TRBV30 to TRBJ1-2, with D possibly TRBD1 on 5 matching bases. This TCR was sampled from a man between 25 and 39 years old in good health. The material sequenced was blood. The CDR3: CAWSVRWGLANYGYTF. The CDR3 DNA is TGTGCCTGGAGTGTACGTTGGGGACTTGCTAACTATGGCTACACCTTC. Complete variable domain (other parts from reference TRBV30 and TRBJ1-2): SQTIHQWPATLVQPVGSPLSLECTVEGTSNPNLYWYRQAAGRGLQLLFYSVGIGQISSEVPQNLSASRPQDRQFILSSKKLLLSDSGFYLCAWSVRWGLANYGYTFGSGTRLTVV.